The sequence of this T cell receptor (beta chain) was determined in a study of T cell responses to AZD1222 COVID-19 vaccine. Sequencing used immunoSEQ multiplex PCR; TCRdb keeps in-frame clones, though not all of them. In the table there are some 120,000 clones, 88% of which are singletons. About this clone itself: Antigen unknown.

Germline CDR1 reads LGHDT; CDR2 reads YNNKEL (reference sequence). This CDR3 contains 16 residues. Trimming stripped 0 bases from V and 4 bases from J, with 15 bases between. General study findings and limits: As reported, nearly half of all spike-specific TCRs target variant regions that are unmutated.

The TCR comes from an adult in good health. Sequences were derived from peripheral blood, sampled on day 0 of AZD1222 vaccination. This chain joins TRBV3-1 (or the pseudogene TRBV3-2) and TRBJ1-2, with D tentatively TRBD1 (5 bases). The DNA of the CDR3 is TGTGCCAGCAGCCAAGAACGGACGGGGCAGGGCTATGGCTACACCTTC. Protein product: CASSQERTGQGYGYTF.